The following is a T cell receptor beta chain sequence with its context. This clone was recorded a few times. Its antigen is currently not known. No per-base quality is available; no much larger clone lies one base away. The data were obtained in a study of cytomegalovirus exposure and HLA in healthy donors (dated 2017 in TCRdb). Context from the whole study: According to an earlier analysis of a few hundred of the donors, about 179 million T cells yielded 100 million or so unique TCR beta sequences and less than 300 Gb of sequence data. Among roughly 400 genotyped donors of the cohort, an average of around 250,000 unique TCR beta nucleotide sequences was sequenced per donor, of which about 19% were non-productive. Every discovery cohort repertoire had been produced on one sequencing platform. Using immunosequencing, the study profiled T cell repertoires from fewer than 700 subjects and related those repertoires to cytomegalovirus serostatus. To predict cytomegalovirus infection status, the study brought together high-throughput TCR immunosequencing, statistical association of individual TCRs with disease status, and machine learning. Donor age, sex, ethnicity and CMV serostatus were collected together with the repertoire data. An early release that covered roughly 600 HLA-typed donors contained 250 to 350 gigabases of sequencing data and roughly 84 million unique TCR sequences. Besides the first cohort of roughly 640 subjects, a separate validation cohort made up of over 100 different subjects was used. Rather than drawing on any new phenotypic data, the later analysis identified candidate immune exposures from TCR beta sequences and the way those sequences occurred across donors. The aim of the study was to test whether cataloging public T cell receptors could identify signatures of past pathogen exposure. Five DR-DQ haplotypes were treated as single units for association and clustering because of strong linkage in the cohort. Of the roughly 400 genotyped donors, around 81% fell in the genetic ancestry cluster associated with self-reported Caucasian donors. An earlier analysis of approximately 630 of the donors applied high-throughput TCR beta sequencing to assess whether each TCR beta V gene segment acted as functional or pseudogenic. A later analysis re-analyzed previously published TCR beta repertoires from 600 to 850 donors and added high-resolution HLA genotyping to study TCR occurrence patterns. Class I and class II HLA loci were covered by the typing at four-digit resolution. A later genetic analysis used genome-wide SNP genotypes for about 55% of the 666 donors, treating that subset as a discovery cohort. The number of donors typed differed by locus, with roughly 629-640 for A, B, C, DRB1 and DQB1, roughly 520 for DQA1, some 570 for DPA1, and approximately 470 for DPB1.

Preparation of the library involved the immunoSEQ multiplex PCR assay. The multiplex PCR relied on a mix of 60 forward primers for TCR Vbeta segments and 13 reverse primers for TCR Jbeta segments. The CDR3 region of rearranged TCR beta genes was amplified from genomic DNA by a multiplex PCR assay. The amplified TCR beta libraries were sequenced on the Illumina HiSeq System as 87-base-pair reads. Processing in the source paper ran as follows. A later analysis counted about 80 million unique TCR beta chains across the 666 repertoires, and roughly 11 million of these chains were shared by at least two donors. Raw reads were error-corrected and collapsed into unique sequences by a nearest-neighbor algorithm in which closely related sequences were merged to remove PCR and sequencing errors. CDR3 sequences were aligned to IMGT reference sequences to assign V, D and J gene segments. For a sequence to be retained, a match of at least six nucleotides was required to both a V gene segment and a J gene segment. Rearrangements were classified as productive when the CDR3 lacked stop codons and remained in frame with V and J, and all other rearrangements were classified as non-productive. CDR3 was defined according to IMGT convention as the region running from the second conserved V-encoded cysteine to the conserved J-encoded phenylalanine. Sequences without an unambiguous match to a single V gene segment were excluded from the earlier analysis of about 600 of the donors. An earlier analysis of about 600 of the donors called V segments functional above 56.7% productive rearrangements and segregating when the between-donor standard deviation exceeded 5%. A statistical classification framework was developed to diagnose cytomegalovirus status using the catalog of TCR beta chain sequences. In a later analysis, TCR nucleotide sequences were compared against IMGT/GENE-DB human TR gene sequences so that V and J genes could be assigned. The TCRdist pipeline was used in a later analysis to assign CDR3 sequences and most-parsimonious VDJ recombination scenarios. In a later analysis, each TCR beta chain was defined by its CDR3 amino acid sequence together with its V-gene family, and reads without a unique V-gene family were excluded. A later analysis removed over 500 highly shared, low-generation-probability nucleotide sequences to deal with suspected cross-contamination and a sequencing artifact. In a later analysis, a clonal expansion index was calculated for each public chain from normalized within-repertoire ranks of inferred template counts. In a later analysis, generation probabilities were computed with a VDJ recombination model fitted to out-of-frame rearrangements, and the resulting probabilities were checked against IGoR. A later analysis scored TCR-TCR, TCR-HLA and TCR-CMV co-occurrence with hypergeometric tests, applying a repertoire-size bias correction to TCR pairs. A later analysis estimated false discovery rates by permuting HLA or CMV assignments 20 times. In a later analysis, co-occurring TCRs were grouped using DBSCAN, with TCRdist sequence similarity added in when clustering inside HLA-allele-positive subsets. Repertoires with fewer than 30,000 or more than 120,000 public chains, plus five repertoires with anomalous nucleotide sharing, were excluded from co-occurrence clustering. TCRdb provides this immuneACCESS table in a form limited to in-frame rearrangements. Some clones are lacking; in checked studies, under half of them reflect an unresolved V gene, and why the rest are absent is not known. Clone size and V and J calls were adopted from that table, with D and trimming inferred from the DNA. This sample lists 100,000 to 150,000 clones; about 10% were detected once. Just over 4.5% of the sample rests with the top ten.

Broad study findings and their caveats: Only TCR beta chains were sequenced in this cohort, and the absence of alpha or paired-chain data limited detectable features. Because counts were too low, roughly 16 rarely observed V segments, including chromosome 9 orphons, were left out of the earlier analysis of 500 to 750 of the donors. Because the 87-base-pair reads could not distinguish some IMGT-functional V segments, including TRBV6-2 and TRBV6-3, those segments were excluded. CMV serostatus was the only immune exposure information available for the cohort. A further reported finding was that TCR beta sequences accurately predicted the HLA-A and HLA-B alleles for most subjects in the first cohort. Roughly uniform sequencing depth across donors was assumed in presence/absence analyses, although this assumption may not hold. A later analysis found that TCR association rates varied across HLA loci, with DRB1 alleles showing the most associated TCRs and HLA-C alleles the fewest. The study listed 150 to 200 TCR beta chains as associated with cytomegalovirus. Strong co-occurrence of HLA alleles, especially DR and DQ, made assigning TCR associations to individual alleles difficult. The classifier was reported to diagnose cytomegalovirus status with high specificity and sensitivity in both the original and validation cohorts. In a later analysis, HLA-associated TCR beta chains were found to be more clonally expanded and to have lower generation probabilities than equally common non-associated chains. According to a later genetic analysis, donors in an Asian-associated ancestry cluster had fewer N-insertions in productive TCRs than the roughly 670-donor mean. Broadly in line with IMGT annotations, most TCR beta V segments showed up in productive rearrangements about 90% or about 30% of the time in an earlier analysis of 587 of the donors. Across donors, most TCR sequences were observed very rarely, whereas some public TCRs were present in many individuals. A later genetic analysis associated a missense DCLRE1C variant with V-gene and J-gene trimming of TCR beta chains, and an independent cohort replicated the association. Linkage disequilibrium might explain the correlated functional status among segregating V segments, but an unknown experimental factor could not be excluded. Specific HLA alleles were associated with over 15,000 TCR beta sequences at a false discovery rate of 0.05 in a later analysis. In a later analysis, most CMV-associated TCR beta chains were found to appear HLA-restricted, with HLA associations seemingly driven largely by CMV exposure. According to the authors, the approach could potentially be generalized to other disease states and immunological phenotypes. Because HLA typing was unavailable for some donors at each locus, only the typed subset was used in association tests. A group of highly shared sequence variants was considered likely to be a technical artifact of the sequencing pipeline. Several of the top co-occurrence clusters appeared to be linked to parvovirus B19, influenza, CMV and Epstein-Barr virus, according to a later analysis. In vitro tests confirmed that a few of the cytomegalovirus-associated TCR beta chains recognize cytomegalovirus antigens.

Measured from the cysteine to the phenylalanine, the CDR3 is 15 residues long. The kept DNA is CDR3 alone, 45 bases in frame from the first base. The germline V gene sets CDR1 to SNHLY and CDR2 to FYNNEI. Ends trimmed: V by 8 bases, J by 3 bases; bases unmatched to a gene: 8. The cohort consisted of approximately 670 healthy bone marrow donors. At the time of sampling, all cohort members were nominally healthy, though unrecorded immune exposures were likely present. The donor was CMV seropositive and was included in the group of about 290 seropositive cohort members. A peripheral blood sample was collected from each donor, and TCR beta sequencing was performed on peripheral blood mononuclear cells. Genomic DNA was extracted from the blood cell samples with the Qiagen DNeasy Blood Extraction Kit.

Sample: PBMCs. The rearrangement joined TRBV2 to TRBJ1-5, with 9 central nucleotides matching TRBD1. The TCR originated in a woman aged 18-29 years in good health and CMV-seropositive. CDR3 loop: CASGEDRGSNQPQHF. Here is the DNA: TGTGCCAGCGGGGAAGACAGGGGGTCCAATCAGCCCCAGCATTTT. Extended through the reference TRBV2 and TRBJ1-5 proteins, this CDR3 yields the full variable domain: EPEVTQTPSHQVTQMGQEVILRCVPISNHLYFYWYRQILGQKVEFLVSFYNNEISEKSEIFDDQFSVERPDGSNFTLKIRSTKLEDSAMYFCASGEDRGSNQPQHFGDGTRLSIL.